These 21 T cell receptor beta chains were sequenced from one sample in a study of CD8 T cells in Susac syndrome. Random hexamers were used to reverse transcribe an amount of roughly 0.45 to 1 ug RNA. TCRdb reanalysed the immunoSEQ multiplex PCR reads using MiXCR and keeps one entry per CDR3 protein. The sample has about 130,000 distinct CDR3 sequences; around 94% are singletons. Sequencing was carried out using CD4+ T cells from PBMCs. These receptors all come from a human donor with multiple sclerosis.

The chain links TRBV29-1 to TRBJ2-7; unclear D gene. Germline V gives CDR1 SQVTM, CDR2 ANQGSEA. The V end was cut by 2 bases, the J end by 3 bases, with 8 bases between. The CDR3 sequence is 12 residues long. The CDR3 DNA follows: TGCAGCGTTGAAAAGGCAGGCTACGAGCAGTACTTC. This sequence encodes CSVEKAGYEQYF.

The chain uses TRBV2 and TRBJ2-3, with D perhaps TRBD2 (6 bases). Germline V gives CDR1 SNHLY, CDR2 FYNNEI. Trimming removed 6 bases at V and 1 base at J, with 20 bases between. This CDR3 comprises 17 residues. The CDR3 nucleotides read TGTGCCAGCAGCCGCCTAGGAGGTAGCGGACGCACAGATACGCAGTATTTT. Protein sequence: CASSRLGGSGRTDTQYF.

V and J are TRBV6-5 and TRBJ2-5; no clear D gene. Trimming cost V 2 bases and J 5 bases, with 12 bases left between them. Germline V lookup: CDR1 MNHEY, CDR2 SVGAGI. The CDR3 has 14 amino acids. The CDR3 here is CASSYAALRETQYF. DNA of the CDR3: TGTGCCAGCAGTTACGCCGCTTTACGGGAGACCCAGTACTTC.

The CDR3 spells CASSPAAAERRELFF. The CDR3 DNA follows: TGTGCCAGCAGTCCGGCAGCCGCCGAACGGCGGGAGCTGTTTTTT. The chain combines TRBV5-4 with TRBJ2-2; no firm D call. The CDR3 totals 15 residues. Between the trimmed V and J ends, which lost 5 bases and 9 bases, there was a span of 20 bases. Germline CDR1 and CDR2: SGHNT and YYREEE (reference sequence).

This clonotype was picked up one time. This CDR3 reads CATSRDRDGDTQYF. Here the CDR3 DNA reads TGTGCCACCAGCAGGGACAGGGATGGAGATACGCAGTATTTT. This chain joins TRBV15 and TRBJ2-3; 8 positions match TRBD1. CDR1 and CDR2 from the germline V gene are LNHNV and YYDKDF (reference sequence). The CDR3 contains 14 residues. The V segment lost 3 bases and the J segment 5 bases; nucleotides outside the gene matches: 4.

The chain joins TRBV29-1 to TRBJ2-5, with D tentatively TRBD2 (6 bases). Looked up from germline, CDR1 is SQVTM and CDR2 is ANQGSEA. CDR3 size: 12 residues. V dropped 5 bases and J dropped 5 bases, with 12 bases sitting between them. The CDR3 protein is CSVSLASETQYF. The CDR3 nucleotides read TGCAGCGTTTCACTAGCCTCGGAGACCCAGTACTTC.

The chain is built from TRBV7-9 and TRBJ2-2, with D hard to call. CDR3 length equals 14 residues. V was trimmed by 3 bases and J by 3 bases, leaving 8 bases between them. Germline values: CDR1 SEHNR, CDR2 FQNEAQ (reference sequence). CDR3 bases: TGTGCCAGCAGCTTCCGGGTGGACACCGGGGAGCTGTTTTTT. It codes for CASSFRVDTGELFF.

This chain uses TRBV20-1 with TRBJ1-5, with no clear D. CDR1 is DFQATT and CDR2 is SNEGSKA in the germline V gene (reference sequence). The CDR3 loop spans 14 amino acids. Between the trimmed V and J ends, which lost 4 bases and 3 bases, there was a span of 13 bases. CDR3 residues: CSAIPTVVNQPQHF. The CDR3 region has the DNA TGCAGTGCTATCCCCACCGTCGTCAATCAGCCCCAGCATTTT.

This clonotype was seen once. V and J are TRBV27 and TRBJ1-4; D not certain. The CDR3 extends over 15 amino acids. V shed 10 bases and J shed 2 bases, with 17 bases lying between them. The V gene's germline CDR1 is MNHEY and CDR2 SMNVEV (reference sequence). Here the CDR3 reads CATQRSPVTNEKLFF. The CDR3 DNA sequence: TGTGCCACCCAGCGGTCGCCGGTGACTAATGAAAAACTGTTTTTT.

The V gene is TRBV29-1, the J gene TRBJ2-2; the match to TRBD2 covers 10 bases. The CDR3 has 14 amino acids. V dropped 6 bases and J dropped 4; count of bases not matched to a gene: 5. Germline loops: CDR1 SQVTM, CDR2 ANQGSEA. The CDR3 nucleotides read TGCAGCGTGGCTAGCGGGGGCACCACCGGGGAGCTGTTTTTT. It yields the protein CSVASGGTTGELFF.

The V and J genes are TRBV7-9 and TRBJ1-2; D is perhaps TRBD1 (6 bases). V dropped 3 bases and J dropped 6 bases, with 11 bases sitting between them. Germline V gene lookup returns CDR1 SEHNR and CDR2 FQNEAQ (reference sequence). The CDR3 runs 13 residues. The CDR3 bases are TGTGCCAGCAGCTTTTCAGGGGTCGATGGCTACACCTTC. Protein product: CASSFSGVDGYTF.

The chain uses TRBV2 and TRBJ1-5, with 9 bases fitting TRBD1. V was clipped by 4 bases and J by 0 bases; unmatched bases: 7. This CDR3 is 17 amino acids long. CDR1 and CDR2 from the germline V gene are SNHLY and FYNNEI. Here the CDR3 DNA reads TGTGCCAGCAGTGGGACAGGGGCCCAATATAGCAATCAGCCCCAGCATTTT. This encodes CASSGTGAQYSNQPQHF.

This chain uses TRBV4-2 with TRBJ2-1, with TRBD2 identical over 7 bases. CDR1 and CDR2 from the germline V gene are LGHNA and YNFKEQ. The CDR3 extends over 15 amino acids. V gave up 0 bases and J gave up 5 bases; unmatched junction bases: 4. As DNA, the CDR3 is TGTGCCAGCAGCCAAGAGGGACTATCTAACAATGAGCAGTTCTTC. Its protein product is CASSQEGLSNNEQFF.

V usage is TRBV4-1 and J usage is TRBJ2-2, with TRBD2 as a possible D gene (6 bases). The CDR3 is 15 residues long. The germline V gene has CDR1 MGHRA and CDR2 YSYEKL. V lost 4 bases to trimming and J lost 1 base, with 10 bases between them. The CDR3 region is CASSPWDLNTGELFF. The CDR3 DNA reads TGCGCCAGCAGCCCCTGGGACTTGAACACCGGGGAGCTGTTTTTT.

DNA for the CDR3: TGTGCCAGCAGCCCACCCGGGCCCAGCAATCAGCCCCAGCATTTT. It is translated as CASSPPGPSNQPQHF. V gene TRBV2 combines with J gene TRBJ1-5; no clear D gene. V lost 6 bases, J lost 1 base, and 13 bases lay in between. The CDR3 is made up of 15 amino acids. From germline, CDR1 is SNHLY and CDR2 FYNNEI. The variable domain in full, completed from reference TRBV2 and TRBJ1-5, reads EPEVTQTPSHQVTQMGQEVILRCVPISNHLYFYWYRQILGQKVEFLVSFYNNEISEKSEIFDDQFSVERPDGSNFTLKIRSTKLEDSAMYFCASSPPGPSNQPQHFGDGTRLSIL.

This rearrangement joins TRBV30 to TRBJ1-2; no clear D gene. The CDR3 runs 12 residues. Germline V lookup: CDR1 GTSNPN, CDR2 SVGIG (reference sequence). Trimming pared 3 bases from V and 8 bases from J, leaving 13 bases between. CDR3 sequence: CAWSPPRGGYTF. CDR3 DNA sequence: TGTGCCTGGAGCCCCCCACGAGGGGGCTACACCTTC.

This clonotype was observed a single time. The chain employs TRBV19 and TRBJ1-2; 7 bases are a match to TRBD1. The CDR3 covers 13 residues. Germline-derived CDR1 and CDR2 are LNHDA and SQIVND (reference sequence). V lost 4 bases to trimming and J lost 4 bases; unmatched junction nucleotides: 3. The CDR3 coding sequence is TGTGCCAGTAGTAAGGGACAGCTCTATGGCTACACCTTC. This translates into CASSKGQLYGYTF.

The chain has TRBV2 and TRBJ2-2; perhaps TRBD2 as D (6 bases). CDR3 length: 13 residues. Trimming took off 6 bases at V and 8 bases at J, with 13 bases between the two ends. Germline CDR1 SNHLY, CDR2 FYNNEI. CDR3 DNA sequence: TGTGCCAGCAGGGTTCGTGCGGGGGGGGAGCTGTTTTTT. This translates into CASRVRAGGELFF.

CDR3 residues: CASSSIGTGISYNEQFF. The CDR3 nucleotides are TGCGCCAGCAGCTCCATTGGGACAGGGATATCCTACAATGAGCAGTTCTTC. The chain has TRBV5-1 and TRBJ2-1, with 9 bases identical to TRBD1. The germline CDR1 and CDR2 sequences are SGHRS and YFSETQ. Trimming removed 3 bases from V and 1 base from J; junction bases left unmatched: 8. The CDR3 sequence is 17 residues long.

The V and J genes are TRBV20-1 and TRBJ2-7, with a weak D call TRBD1 (7 bases). Trimming left V 5 bases short and J 3 bases short, with 17 bases between. Germline loops: CDR1 DFQATT, CDR2 SNEGSKA (reference sequence). The CDR3 loop spans 14 amino acids. The CDR3 region is CSAHNPQGGYEQYF. The CDR3, as DNA: TGCAGTGCTCACAACCCGCAGGGGGGCTACGAGCAGTACTTC.

This clonotype was seen just once. The J gene is TRBJ1-1, the V gene TRBV4-3; TRBD1 matches 11 bases. The ends lost 1 base at V and 6 bases at J; junction bases unmatched: 10. This CDR3 contains 17 residues. Per germline, CDR1 LGHNA and CDR2 YSLEER. CDR3 nucleotide sequence: TGCGCCAGCAGCCAAGCTGTTGGGACAGGGGGTTTCGCTGAAGCTTTCTTT. Protein: CASSQAVGTGGFAEAFF.